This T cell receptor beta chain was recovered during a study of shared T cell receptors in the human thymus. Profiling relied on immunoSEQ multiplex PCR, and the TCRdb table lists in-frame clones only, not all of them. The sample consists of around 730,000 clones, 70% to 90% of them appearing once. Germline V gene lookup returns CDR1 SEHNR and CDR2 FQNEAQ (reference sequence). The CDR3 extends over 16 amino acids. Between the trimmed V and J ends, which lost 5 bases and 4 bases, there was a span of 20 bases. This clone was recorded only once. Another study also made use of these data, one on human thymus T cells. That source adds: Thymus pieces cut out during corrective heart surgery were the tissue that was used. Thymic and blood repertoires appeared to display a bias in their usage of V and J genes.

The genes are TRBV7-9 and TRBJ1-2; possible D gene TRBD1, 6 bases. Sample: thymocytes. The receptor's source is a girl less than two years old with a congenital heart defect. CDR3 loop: CASSGVGGRRSYGYTF. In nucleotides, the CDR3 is TGTGCCAGCAGCGGGGTGGGGGGGCGGCGGAGCTATGGCTACACCTTC.